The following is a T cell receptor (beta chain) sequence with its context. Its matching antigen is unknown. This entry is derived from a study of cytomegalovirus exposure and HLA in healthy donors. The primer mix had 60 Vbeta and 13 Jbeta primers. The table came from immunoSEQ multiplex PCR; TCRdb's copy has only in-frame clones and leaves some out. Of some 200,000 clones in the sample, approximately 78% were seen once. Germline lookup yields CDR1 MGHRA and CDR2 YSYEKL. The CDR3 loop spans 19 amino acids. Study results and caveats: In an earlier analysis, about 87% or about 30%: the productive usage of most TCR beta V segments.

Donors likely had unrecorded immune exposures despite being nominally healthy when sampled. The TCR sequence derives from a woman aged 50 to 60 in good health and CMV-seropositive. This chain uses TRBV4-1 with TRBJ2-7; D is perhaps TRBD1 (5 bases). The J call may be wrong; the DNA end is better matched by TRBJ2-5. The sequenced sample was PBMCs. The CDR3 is CASSQTGQDRLGRRETQYF. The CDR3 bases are TGCGCCAGCAGCCAAACGGGTCAAGACAGATTAGGACGAAGAGAGACCCAGTACTTC.